A selection of T cell receptor beta chains follows, all from one sample in a study of PD-1 blockade in mismatch repair-deficient tumors. Profiled with immunoSEQ multiplex PCR; TCRdb holds only in-frame clones, not every one. Among more than 90,000 clones listed, about 74% were seen once. The sample consisted of peripheral blood, taken about 60 weeks after starting pembrolizumab. These receptors were obtained from an adult with mismatch repair-deficient cancer. CDR3s include the opening cysteine and the closing phenylalanine or tryptophan. D genes are given only for firm matches. Clone size, where shown, is once, few, many, or a class for clones that have expanded.

V gene	CDR3 length	D gene	clone size	J gene	CDR3 DNA	CDR3 protein
TRBV11-3	13	TRBD1	NA	TRBJ1-2	TGTGCCAGCAGACTGGCGGAGGGGGCTGGCTACACCTTC	CASRLAEGAGYTF
TRBV2	15	TRBD2	NA	TRBJ2-3	TGTGCCAGCAGTGATAGCCTAGCGCGGGAGAGTACGCAGTATTTT	CASSDSLARESTQYF
TRBV5-1	14	NA	NA	TRBJ2-2	TGCGCCAGCAGCCAAGGGGCGGACACCGGGGAGCTGTTTTTT	CASSQGADTGELFF
TRBV19	15	TRBD2	NA	TRBJ2-3	TGTGCCAGTACCGCGGGGACTATCTTGCCAGATACGCAGTATTTT	CASTAGTILPDTQYF
TRBV11-2	14	TRBD1	once	TRBJ2-7	TGTGCCAGCAGCTTATTCCAGGGGACAGACGAGCAGTACTTC	CASSLFQGTDEQYF
TRBV27	20	NA	NA	TRBJ2-3	TGTGCCAGCAGCCTGCACGGGCCTTCTAGCCCCGCCGTGGGCACAGATACGCAGTATTTT	CASSLHGPSSPAVGTDTQYF
TRBV6-1	14	NA	NA	TRBJ2-3	TGTGCCAGCAGTGAGTTGTCCATCACAGATACGCAGTATTTT	CASSELSITDTQYF
TRBV5-8	17	TRBD2	NA	TRBJ2-1	TGTGCCAGCAGGTGGATGCGGGAGACTATTAGCTACAATGAGCAGTTCTTC	CASRWMRETISYNEQFF
TRBV30	12	NA	NA	TRBJ1-2	TGTGCCTGGAGTATAGGGAGAGTCGGCTACACCTTC	CAWSIGRVGYTF
TRBV9	16	NA	NA	TRBJ2-7	TGTGCCAGCAGCTCCGCCCCGGACTGGGGGCCCTACGAGCAGTACTTC	CASSSAPDWGPYEQYF
TRBV7-9	16	TRBD1	NA	TRBJ1-2	TGTGCCAGCAGCCACCCCGGGACAGGGTTCGGGGATGGCTACACCTTC	CASSHPGTGFGDGYTF
TRBV6-5	16	NA	NA	TRBJ1-1	TGTGCCAGCAGTTACGCCTCTTGGGGGCCCAACACTGAAGCTTTCTTT	CASSYASWGPNTEAFF
TRBV7-6	18	TRBD2	NA	TRBJ2-3	TGTGCCAGCAGTACAACCCTTGGGACTAGCGGCCCCACAGATACGCAGTATTTT	CASSTTLGTSGPTDTQYF
TRBV19	13	NA	NA	TRBJ2-1	TGTGCCAGCCTGCCAGATTGGAGCAATGAGCAGTTCTTC	CASLPDWSNEQFF
TRBV5-1	14	TRBD1	NA	TRBJ1-2	TGCGCCAGCAGCTGGGGACAGGGGGGATATGGCTACACCTTC	CASSWGQGGYGYTF
TRBV19	15	TRBD2	NA	TRBJ2-2	TGTGCCAGTAGTAACGGACTAGCGGGAGTCGGGGAGCTGTTTTTT	CASSNGLAGVGELFF
TRBV5-1	15	NA	NA	TRBJ2-7	TGCGCCAGCAGCTTGGCGCCAGGGGTGGGGGACGAGCAGTACTTC	CASSLAPGVGDEQYF
TRBV7-8	17	NA	NA	TRBJ2-1	TGTGCCAGCAGCTTGGGTTTTGGTCGGGAGTTAAGGGATGAGCAGTTCTTC	CASSLGFGRELRDEQFF
TRBV5-6	15	NA	NA	TRBJ2-5	TGTGCCAGCAGCTTGCGACTACTTGGGGGGGAGACCCAGTACTTC	CASSLRLLGGETQYF
TRBV28	14	NA	NA	TRBJ1-3	TGTGCCAGCAGTTTATCCTCCTCTGGAAACACCATATATTTT	CASSLSSSGNTIYF
TRBV19	15	TRBD1	NA	TRBJ1-4	TGTGCCAGTAGTATCGGACAGGGTACTAATGAAAAACTGTTTTTT	CASSIGQGTNEKLFF
TRBV23-1	14	NA	once	TRBJ1-1	TGCGCCAGCAGTCAGAGAGGAATGAACACTGAAGCTTTCTTT	CASSQRGMNTEAFF
TRBV2	13	NA	NA	TRBJ2-7	TGTGCCAGCAGTGAAGCAATTTCCTACGAGCAGTACTTC	CASSEAISYEQYF
TRBV9	15	NA	NA	TRBJ2-7	TGTGCCAGCAGCTGGGGGGCCAGCGGCGGCTACGAGCAGTACTTC	CASSWGASGGYEQYF
TRBV21-1	13	NA	NA	TRBJ1-5	TGTGCCAGCAGCGACCAGGGGAATCAGCCCCAGCATTTT	CASSDQGNQPQHF
TRBV29-1	13	NA	NA	TRBJ2-3	TGCAGCGTCCACCCGCTGGGGACAGATACGCAGTATTTT	CSVHPLGTDTQYF
TRBV7-2	17	TRBD1	NA	TRBJ2-5	TGTGCCAGCAGCTTAGGGCCCTTAACAGGGGGCCAAGAGACCCAGTACTTC	CASSLGPLTGGQETQYF
TRBV7-2	15	NA	once	TRBJ2-5	TGTGCCAGCAGCTTAGGAGGGGCGTCAGGGGAGACCCAGTACTTC	CASSLGGASGETQYF
TRBV11-3	11	NA	NA	TRBJ2-3	TGTGCCAGCAGGACCACAGATACGCAGTATTTT	CASRTTDTQYF
TRBV7-3	14	NA	NA	TRBJ1-1	TGTGCCAGCAGCTTAAATGGCAGGGGCACTGAAGCTTTCTTT	CASSLNGRGTEAFF
TRBV19	14	NA	NA	TRBJ1-5	TGTGCCAGTACCATCGGGGTTGGAAATCAGCCCCAGCATTTT	CASTIGVGNQPQHF
TRBV9	14	NA	NA	TRBJ2-5	TGTGCCAGCAGCGAGTCGAGAGGGGGGGAGACCCAGTACTTC	CASSESRGGETQYF
TRBV9	15	TRBD2	NA	TRBJ2-3	TGTGCCAGCAGCGTATTAGCGGGGGTCACAGATACGCAGTATTTT	CASSVLAGVTDTQYF
TRBV19	13	NA	NA	TRBJ2-7	TGTGCCAGTAGTCCAGGGAAAATCTACGAGCAGTACTTC	CASSPGKIYEQYF
TRBV5-4	14	NA	NA	TRBJ1-3	TGTGCCAGCAGCTTAGGGCAGACTGGAAACACCATATATTTT	CASSLGQTGNTIYF
TRBV5-1	12	NA	once	TRBJ2-3	TGCGCCAGCAGCTTGGTAACAGATACGCAGTATTTT	CASSLVTDTQYF
TRBV6-6	15	TRBD1	few	TRBJ2-3	TGTGCCAGCAGTAAGACAGGGATGAGCACAGATACGCAGTATTTT	CASSKTGMSTDTQYF